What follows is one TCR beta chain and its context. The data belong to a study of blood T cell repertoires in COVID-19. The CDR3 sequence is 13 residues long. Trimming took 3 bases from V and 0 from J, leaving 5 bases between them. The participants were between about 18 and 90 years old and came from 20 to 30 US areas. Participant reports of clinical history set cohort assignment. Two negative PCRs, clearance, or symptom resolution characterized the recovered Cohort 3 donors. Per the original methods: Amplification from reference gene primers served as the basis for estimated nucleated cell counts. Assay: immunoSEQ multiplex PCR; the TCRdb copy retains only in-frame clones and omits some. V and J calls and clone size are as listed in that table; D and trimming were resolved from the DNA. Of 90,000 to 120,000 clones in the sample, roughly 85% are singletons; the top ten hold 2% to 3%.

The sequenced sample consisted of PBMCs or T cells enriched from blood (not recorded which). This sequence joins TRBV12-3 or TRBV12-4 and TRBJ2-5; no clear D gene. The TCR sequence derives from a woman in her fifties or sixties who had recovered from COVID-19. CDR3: CASSFPYQETQYF. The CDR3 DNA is TGTGCCAGCAGTTTTCCGTACCAAGAGACCCAGTACTTC.